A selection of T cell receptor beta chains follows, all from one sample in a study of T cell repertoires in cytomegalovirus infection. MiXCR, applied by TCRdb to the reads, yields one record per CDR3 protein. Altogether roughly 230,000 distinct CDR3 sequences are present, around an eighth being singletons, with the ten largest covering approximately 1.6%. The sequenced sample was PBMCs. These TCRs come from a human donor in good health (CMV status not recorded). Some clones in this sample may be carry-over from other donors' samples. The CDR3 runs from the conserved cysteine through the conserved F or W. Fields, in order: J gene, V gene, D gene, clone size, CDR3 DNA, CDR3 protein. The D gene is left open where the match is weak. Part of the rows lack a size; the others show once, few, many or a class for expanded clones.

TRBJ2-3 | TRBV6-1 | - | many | TGTGCCAGCAGTGAAGCGCCTGGGCTTAGGGCAGATACGCAGTATTTT | CASSEAPGLRADTQYF
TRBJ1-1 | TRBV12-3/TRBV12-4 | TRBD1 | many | TGTGCCAGCAGTTCTCCGGACAGGGGGCCGGAAACTGAAGCTTTCTTT | CASSSPDRGPETEAFF
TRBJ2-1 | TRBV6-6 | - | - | TGTGCCTGCAAGGACAGACCCCTCGCCAATGAGCAGTTCTTC | CACKDRPLANEQFF
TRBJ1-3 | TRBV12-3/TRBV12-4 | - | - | TGTGCCAGCAGTTGGGGCAGGGATATCACCATATATTTT | CASSWGRDITIYF
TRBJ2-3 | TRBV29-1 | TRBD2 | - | TGCAGCGTTAGCGGGGGGGAGGATACGCAGTATTTT | CSVSGGEDTQYF
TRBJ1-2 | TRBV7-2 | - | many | TGTGCCAGCAGCCCCCCCGGCCGGGACCCCCATGGCTACACCTTC | CASSPPGRDPHGYTF
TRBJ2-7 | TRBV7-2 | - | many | TGTGCCAGCAGCTTAGGACGGCAGTCCTACGAGCAGTACTTC | CASSLGRQSYEQYF
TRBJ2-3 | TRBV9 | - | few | TGTGCCAGCAGCGTAGCGAGCGGGCAGGATACGCAGTATTTT | CASSVASGQDTQYF
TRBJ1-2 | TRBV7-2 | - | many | TGTGCCAGCAGCTTGGGCGGCGCCGGTGGCTACACCTTC | CASSLGGAGGYTF
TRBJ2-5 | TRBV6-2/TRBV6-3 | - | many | TGTGCCAGCAGTGTAGGGAGACAGAGACTCCAAGAGACCCAGTACTTC | CASSVGRQRLQETQYF
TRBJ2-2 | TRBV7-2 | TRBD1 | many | TGTGCCAGCAGCTTAGTAACAGGGGCACGCGCCGGGGAGCTGTTTTTT | CASSLVTGARAGELFF
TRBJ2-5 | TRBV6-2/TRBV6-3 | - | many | TGTGCCAGCAGAGCGACAGCTAAAGAGACCCAGTACTTC | CASRATAKETQYF
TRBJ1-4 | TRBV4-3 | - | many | TGCGCCAGCAGCCAAGTTGGGGGAAAACTGTTTTTT | CASSQVGGKLFF
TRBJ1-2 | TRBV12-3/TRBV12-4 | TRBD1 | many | TGTGCCAGCAGTCCTCACAGGGGGCCGTATTTTAACTATGGCTACACCTTC | CASSPHRGPYFNYGYTF
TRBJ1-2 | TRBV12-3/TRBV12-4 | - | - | TGTGCCAGCAGTACCCCGGGACCTAAGAACTATGGCTACACCTTC | CASSTPGPKNYGYTF
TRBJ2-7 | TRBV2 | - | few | TGTGCCAGCAGAGCCGACCCGAGCTCCTACGAGCAGTACTTC | CASRADPSSYEQYF
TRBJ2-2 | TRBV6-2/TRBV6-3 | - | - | TGTGCCAGCAGTTACTCGACTGCTTTGAGGACCGGGGAGCTGTTTTTT | CASSYSTALRTGELFF
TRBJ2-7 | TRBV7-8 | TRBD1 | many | TGTGCCAGCAGCCTAACCACGACAGGGGCGAGCCCCTACGAGCAGTACTTC | CASSLTTTGASPYEQYF
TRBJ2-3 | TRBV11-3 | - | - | TGTGCCAGCAGCCTGGACCCTCACCCCACAGATACGCAGTATTTT | CASSLDPHPTDTQYF
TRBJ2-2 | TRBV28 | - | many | TGTGCCAGCACCCTAATAGACGCGAACACCGGGGAGCTGTTTTTT | CASTLIDANTGELFF
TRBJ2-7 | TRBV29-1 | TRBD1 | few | TGCAGCGTGAGTACGGCGGGACAGGGGAACTACGAGCAGTACTTC | CSVSTAGQGNYEQYF
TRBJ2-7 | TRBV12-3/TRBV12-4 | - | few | TGTGCCAGCAGTACGCAGGGAGACGAGCAGTACTTC | CASSTQGDEQYF
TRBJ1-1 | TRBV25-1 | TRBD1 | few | TGTGCCAGCAGTGAGCCGGGACAGGGTTTGGCTTTCTTT | CASSEPGQGLAFF
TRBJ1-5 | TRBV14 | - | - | TGTGCCAGCAGCCCATTCAGGATTTATAGCAATCAGCCCCAGCATTTT | CASSPFRIYSNQPQHF
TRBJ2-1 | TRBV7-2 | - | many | TGTGCCAGCAGCTTCGGAGCGCGCCAGGGGGGCAATGAGCAGTTCTTC | CASSFGARQGGNEQFF
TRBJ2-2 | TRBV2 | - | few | TGTGCCAGCATTATAGAGCGAAACACCGGGGAGCTGTTTTTT | CASIIERNTGELFF
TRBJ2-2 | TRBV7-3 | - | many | TGTGCCAGCAGCCCCAGGGTTAGCACCGGGGAGCTGTTTTTT | CASSPRVSTGELFF
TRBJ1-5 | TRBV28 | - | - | TGTGCCAGCGACAGTAGCAATCAGCCCCAGCATTTT | CASDSSNQPQHF
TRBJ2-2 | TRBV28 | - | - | TGTGCCAGCACAGGTCGGGCCGGGGAGCTGTTTTTT | CASTGRAGELFF
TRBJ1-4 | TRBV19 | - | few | TGTGCCAGTAGTATAGCCACAGGGTCCGGAGAAAAACTGTTTTTT | CASSIATGSGEKLFF
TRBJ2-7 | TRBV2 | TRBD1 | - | TGTGCCAGCAGTGAATGGGTAAGGGGGCGGTACGAGCAGTACTTC | CASSEWVRGRYEQYF
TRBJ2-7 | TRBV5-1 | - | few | TGCGCCAGCAGTCGGGACTCCCTATCCTACGAGCAGTACTTC | CASSRDSLSYEQYF
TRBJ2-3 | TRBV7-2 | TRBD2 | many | TGTGCCAGCAGGCCGGGACTAGCGGGAGGGACAGATACGCAGTATTTT | CASRPGLAGGTDTQYF
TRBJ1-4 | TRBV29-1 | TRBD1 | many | TGCAGCGCCCGGGGGACAGGAGAAGAAAAACTGTTTTTT | CSARGTGEEKLFF
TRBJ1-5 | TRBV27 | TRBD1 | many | TGTGCCAGCACCTACCCGACAGGGGGCCGGGGTCAGCCCCAGCATTTT | CASTYPTGGRGQPQHF
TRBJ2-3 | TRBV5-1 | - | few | TGCGCCAGCAGGTCGGGCGGTACGCAGTATTTT | CASRSGGTQYF
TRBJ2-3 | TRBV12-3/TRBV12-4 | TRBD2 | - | TGTGCCAGCATCCTCGGGGGGGCGAAAGCAGATACGCAGTATTTT | CASILGGAKADTQYF
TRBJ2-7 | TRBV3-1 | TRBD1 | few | TGTGCCAGCAGCCGTGGACAGGGCCACGAGCAGTACTTC | CASSRGQGHEQYF
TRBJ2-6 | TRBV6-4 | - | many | TGTGCCAGCAGTGAGAGATCGGGAACTGGGGCCAACGTCCTGACTTTC | CASSERSGTGANVLTF
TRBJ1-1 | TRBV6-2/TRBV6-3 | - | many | TGTGCCAGCAGTTACTCAGCGACGAACCCGAACACTGAAGCTTTCTTT | CASSYSATNPNTEAFF